This T cell receptor (beta chain) was sequenced during a study of T cells in tumors after PD-1 blockade. Study summary: Daily vismodegib 150 mg continued in a subset of anti-PD-1-treated patients.

Assay used: immunoSEQ multiplex PCR; TCRdb lists only in-frame clones, some missing. The repertoire holds roughly 50,000 clones, with just under 80% as singletons. The CDR3 contains 17 residues. J lost 10 bases, V lost 0 bases, and 10 bases had no gene match. Germline lookup yields CDR1 SGHRS and CDR2 YFSETQ. This receptor was taken from a human donor with basal cell carcinoma. The rearrangement links TRBV5-1 to TRBJ2-1, with 13 positions matching TRBD2. Specimen: PBMCs, collected before anti-PD-1 treatment. As DNA, the CDR3 is TGCGCCAGCAGCTTGGCCAGCCGGACTAGCGGGGGTACCGAGCAGTTCTTC. It encodes CASSLASRTSGGTEQFF.